Below, 3 T cell receptor beta chains from the same sample are listed, as sequenced in a study of blood T cells in healthy people across ages. Sample-barcoded 5' priming and a J-beta primer mix drove a second PCR of 7 to 11 cycles. MiXCR was run by TCRdb on the 5' RACE reads, yielding one entry per CDR3 protein. The sample yields around 1,700,000 distinct CDR3 sequences, 28% seen once. Input material: blood. All receptors come from a woman aged 25 to 39 in good health.

This chain links TRBV5-1 with TRBJ2-1, with 8 nucleotides matching TRBD2. Germline lookup yields CDR1 SGHRS and CDR2 YFSETQ. The V and J ends lost 1 base and 1 base, in that order; junction bases with no gene match: 7. The CDR3 totals 17 residues. CDR3 region: CASSLRRSGSSYNEQFF. CDR3 DNA: TGCGCCAGCAGCTTGCGAAGGAGCGGGAGTTCCTACAATGAGCAGTTCTTC.

This clonotype was counted between two and nine times. The chain is built from TRBV4-3 and TRBJ2-3; TRBD2 agrees at 10 bases. The junction had 10 bases not matched to a gene; V was cut back by 4 bases and J by 6 bases. The CDR3 consists of 16 residues. Germline CDR1 LGHNA, CDR2 YSLEER. The CDR3 sequence: CASSPGASGSSDTQYF. CDR3 in DNA: TGCGCCAGCAGCCCGGGCGCTAGCGGGAGCAGCGATACGCAGTATTTT.

This clonotype was seen more than once but under ten times. The chain employs TRBV3-1 and TRBJ1-2; D may be TRBD1 (5 bases). This CDR3 spans 13 amino acids. Germline CDR1 and CDR2: LGHDT and YNNKEL (reference sequence). V lost 4 bases, J lost 7 bases, and 13 bases lay in between. The CDR3 reads CASSPTGTAGYTF. CDR3 DNA: TGTGCCAGCAGCCCCACCGGGACGGCTGGCTACACCTTC.